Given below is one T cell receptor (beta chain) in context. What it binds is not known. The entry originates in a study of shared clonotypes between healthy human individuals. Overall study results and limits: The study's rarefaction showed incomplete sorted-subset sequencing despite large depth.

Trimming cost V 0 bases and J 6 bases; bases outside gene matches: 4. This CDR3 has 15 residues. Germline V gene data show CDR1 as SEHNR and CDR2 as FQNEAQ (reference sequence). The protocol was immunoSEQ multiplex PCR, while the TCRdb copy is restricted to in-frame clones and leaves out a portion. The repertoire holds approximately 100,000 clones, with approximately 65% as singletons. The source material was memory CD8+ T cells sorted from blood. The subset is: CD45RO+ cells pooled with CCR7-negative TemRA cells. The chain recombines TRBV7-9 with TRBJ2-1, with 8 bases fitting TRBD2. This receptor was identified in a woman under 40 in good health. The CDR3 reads CASSLATSAINEQFF. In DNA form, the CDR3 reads TGTGCCAGCAGCTTAGCGACTAGCGCCATCAATGAGCAGTTCTTC. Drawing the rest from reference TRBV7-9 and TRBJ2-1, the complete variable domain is DTGVSQNPRHKITKRGQNVTFRCDPISEHNRLYWYRQTLGQGPEFLTYFQNEAQLEKSRLLSDRFSAERPKGSFSTLEIQRTEQGDSAMYLCASSLATSAINEQFFGPGTRLTVL.